This TCR beta chain was sequenced in a study of cytomegalovirus exposure and HLA in healthy donors. Trimming pared 4 bases from V and 9 bases from J, leaving 15 bases between. Germline values: CDR1 LNHDA, CDR2 SQIVND (reference sequence). The CDR3 is 13 amino acids. A multiplex PCR was run with 60 Vbeta primers and 13 Jbeta primers. Data came from immunoSEQ multiplex PCR; TCRdb stores just in-frame clones and leaves some out. The table lists 85,000 to 90,000 clones, about 85% of them singletons. The chain combines TRBV19 with TRBJ1-2; weak D call: TRBD1 (6 bases). Sequencing was performed on PBMCs. The clonotype was recovered from a man aged 35-49 years in good health and CMV-seropositive. The CDR3 loop reads CASSTLQGTSYTF. CDR3 nucleotide sequence: TGTGCCAGTAGTACCCTCCAGGGGACGAGCTACACCTTC.